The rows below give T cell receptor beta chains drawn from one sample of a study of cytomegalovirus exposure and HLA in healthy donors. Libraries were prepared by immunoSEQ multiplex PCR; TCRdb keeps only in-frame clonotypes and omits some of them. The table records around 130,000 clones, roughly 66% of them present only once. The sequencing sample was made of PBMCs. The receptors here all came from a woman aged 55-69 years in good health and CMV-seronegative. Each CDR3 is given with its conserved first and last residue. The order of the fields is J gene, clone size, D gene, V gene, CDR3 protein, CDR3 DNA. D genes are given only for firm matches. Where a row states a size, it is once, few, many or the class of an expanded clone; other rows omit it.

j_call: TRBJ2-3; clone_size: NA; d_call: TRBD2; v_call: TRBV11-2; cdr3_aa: CASSARGLVGTQYF; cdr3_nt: TGTGCCAGCAGCGCCCGGGGACTAGTCGGTACGCAGTATTTT
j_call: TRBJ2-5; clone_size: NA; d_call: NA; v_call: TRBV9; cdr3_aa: CASSDSVKTQYF; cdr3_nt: TGTGCCAGCAGCGACTCCGTAAAGACCCAGTACTTC
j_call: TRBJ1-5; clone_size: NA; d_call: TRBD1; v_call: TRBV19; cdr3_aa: CASSTQGFDQPQHF; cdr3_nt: TGTGCCAGTAGTACACAGGGGTTCGATCAGCCCCAGCATTTT
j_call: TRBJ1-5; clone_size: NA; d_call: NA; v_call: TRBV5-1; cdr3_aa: CASSLAGSNNQPQHF; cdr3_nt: TGCGCCAGCAGCTTGGCAGGCTCTAACAATCAGCCCCAGCATTTT
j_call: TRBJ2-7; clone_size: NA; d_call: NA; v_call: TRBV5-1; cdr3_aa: CASSLPDRYEQYF; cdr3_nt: TGCGCCAGCAGCTTGCCCGACAGATACGAGCAGTACTTC
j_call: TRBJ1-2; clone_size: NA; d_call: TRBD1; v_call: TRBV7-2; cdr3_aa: CASRSTPSGTGGYTF; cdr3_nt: TGTGCCAGCAGGTCAACCCCCTCCGGGACAGGGGGCTACACCTTC
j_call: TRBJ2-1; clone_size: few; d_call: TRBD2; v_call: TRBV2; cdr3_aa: CASSESSGGPYNEQFF; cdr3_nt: TGTGCCAGCAGTGAATCTAGCGGGGGACCTTACAATGAGCAGTTCTTC
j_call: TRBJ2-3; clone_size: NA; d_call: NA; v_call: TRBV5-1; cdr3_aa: CASSPSAGSDTQYF; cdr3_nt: TGCGCCAGCAGCCCCTCGGCAGGTTCAGATACGCAGTATTTT
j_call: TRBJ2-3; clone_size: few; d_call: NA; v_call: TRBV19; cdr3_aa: CASRLRGVSSTDTQYF; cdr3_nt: TGTGCCAGTAGACTCAGGGGGGTTTCTAGCACAGATACGCAGTATTTT
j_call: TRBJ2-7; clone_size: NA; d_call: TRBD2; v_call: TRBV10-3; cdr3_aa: CAISESEGLAGPEEQYF; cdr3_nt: TGTGCCATCAGTGAGTCGGAAGGACTAGCGGGGCCGGAGGAGCAGTACTTC
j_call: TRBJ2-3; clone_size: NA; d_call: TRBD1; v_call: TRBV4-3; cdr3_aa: CASSPGTGGYTDTQYF; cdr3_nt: TGCGCCAGCAGCCCGGGGACAGGGGGATACACAGATACGCAGTATTTT
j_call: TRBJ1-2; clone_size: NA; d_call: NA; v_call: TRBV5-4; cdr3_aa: CASSLATGRYGYTF; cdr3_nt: TGTGCCAGCAGCTTGGCGACAGGCCGCTATGGCTACACCTTC
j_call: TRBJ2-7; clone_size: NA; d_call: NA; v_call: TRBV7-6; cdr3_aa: CASSPRDFSAYEQYF; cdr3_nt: TGTGCCAGCAGCCCCCGGGACTTTTCCGCCTACGAGCAGTACTTC
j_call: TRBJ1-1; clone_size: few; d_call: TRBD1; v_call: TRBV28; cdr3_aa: CAHSPDRADTEAFF; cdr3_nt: TGTGCCCACTCGCCCGACAGGGCCGACACTGAAGCTTTCTTT
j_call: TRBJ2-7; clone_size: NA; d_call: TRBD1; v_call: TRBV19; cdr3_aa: CASSIGDRLGYEQYF; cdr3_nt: TGTGCCAGTAGTATAGGGGACAGGTTGGGCTACGAGCAGTACTTC
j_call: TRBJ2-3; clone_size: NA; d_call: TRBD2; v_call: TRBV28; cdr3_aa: CASSAAGGTDTQYF; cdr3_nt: TGTGCCAGCAGTGCCGCGGGAGGCACAGATACGCAGTATTTT
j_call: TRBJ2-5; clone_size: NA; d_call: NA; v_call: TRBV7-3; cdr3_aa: CASSKSGTQETQYF; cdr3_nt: TGTGCCAGCAGCAAGAGCGGAACCCAAGAGACCCAGTACTTC
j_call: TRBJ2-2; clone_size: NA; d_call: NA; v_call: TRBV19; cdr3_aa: CASRSTGNTGELFF; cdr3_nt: TGTGCCAGCAGATCGACAGGGAACACCGGGGAGCTGTTTTTT
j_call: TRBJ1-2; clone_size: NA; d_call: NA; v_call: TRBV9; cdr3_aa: CASSGDLRGGYGYTF; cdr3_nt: TGTGCCAGCAGCGGAGACCTGAGGGGGGGCTATGGCTACACCTTC
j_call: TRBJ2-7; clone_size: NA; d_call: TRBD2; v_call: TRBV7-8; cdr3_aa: CASSFTSAYEQYF; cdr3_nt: TGTGCCAGCAGCTTTACTAGCGCCTACGAGCAGTACTTC
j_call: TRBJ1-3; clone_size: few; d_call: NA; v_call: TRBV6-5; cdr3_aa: CASRDRGSGNTIYF; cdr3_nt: TGTGCCAGCAGAGATAGGGGCAGTGGAAACACCATATATTTT
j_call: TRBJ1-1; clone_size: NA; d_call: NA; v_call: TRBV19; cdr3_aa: CASSQQMNTEAFF; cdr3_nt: TGTGCCAGTAGTCAACAGATGAACACTGAAGCTTTCTTT
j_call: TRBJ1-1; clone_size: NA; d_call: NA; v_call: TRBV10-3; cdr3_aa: CAISEVENTEAFF; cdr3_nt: TGTGCCATCAGTGAGGTAGAGAACACTGAAGCTTTCTTT
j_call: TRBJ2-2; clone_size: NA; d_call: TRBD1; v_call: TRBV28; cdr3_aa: CASSTDRANTGELFF; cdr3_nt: TGTGCCAGCAGCACGGACAGGGCGAACACCGGGGAGCTGTTTTTT
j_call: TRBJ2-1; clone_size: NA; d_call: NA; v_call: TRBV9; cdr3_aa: CASSGLGGTYNEQFF; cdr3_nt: TGTGCCAGCAGCGGCCTGGGGGGTACCTACAATGAGCAGTTCTTC
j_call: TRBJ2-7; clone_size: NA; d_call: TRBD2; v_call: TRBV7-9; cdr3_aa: CSSSPQSGAYEQYF; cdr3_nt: TGTTCCAGCAGCCCGCAGAGCGGGGCGTACGAGCAGTACTTC
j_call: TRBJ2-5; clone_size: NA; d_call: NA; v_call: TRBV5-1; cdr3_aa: CASSLVGEETQYF; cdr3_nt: TGCGCCAGCAGCTTGGTAGGGGAAGAGACCCAGTACTTC
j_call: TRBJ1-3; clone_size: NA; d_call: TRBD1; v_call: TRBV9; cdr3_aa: CASSVQGESGNTIYF; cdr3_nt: TGTGCCAGCAGCGTCCAGGGGGAGAGTGGAAACACCATATATTTT
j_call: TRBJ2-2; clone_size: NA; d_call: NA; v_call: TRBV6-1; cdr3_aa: CASSGQGNTGELFF; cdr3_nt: TGTGCCAGCAGTGGGCAGGGGAACACCGGGGAGCTGTTTTTT
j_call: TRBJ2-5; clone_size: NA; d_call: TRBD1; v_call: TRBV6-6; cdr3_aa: CASSVRDRVSETQYF; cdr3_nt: TGTGCCAGCAGCGTGCGGGACAGGGTGTCGGAGACCCAGTACTTC
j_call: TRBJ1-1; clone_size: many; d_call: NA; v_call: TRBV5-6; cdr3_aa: CASSARRNTEAFF; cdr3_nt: TGTGCCAGCAGCGCTAGACGGAACACTGAAGCTTTCTTT
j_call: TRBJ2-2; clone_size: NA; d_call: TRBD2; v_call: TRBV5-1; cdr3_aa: CASSLVLAANTGELFF; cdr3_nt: TGCGCCAGCAGCTTGGTTCTAGCGGCGAACACCGGGGAGCTGTTTTTT
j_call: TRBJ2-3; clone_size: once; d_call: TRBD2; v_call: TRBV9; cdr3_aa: CASSVDGGGMGKYF; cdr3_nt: TGTGCCAGCAGCGTAGACGGCGGGGGGATGGGGAAGTATTTT
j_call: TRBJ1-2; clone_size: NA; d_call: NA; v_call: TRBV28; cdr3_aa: CASSLQDYGYTF; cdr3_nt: TGTGCCAGCAGTCTACAGGACTATGGCTACACCTTC
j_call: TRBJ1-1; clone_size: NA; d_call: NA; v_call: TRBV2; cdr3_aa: CAWFRGGTEAFF; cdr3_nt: TGTGCCTGGTTCCGAGGGGGCACTGAAGCTTTCTTT
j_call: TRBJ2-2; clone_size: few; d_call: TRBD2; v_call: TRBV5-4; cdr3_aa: CASSPGLALANTGELFF; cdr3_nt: TGTGCCAGCAGCCCGGGACTAGCGCTCGCGAACACCGGGGAGCTGTTTTTT
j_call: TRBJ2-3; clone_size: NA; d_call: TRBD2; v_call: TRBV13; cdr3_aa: CASSYRTSGRTDTQYF; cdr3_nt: TGTGCCAGCAGCTATCGGACTAGCGGCCGCACAGATACGCAGTATTTT
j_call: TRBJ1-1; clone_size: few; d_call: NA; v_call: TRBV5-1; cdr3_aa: CASSLGFGISTEAFF; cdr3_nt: TGCGCCAGCAGCTTGGGGTTTGGCATTTCCACTGAAGCTTTCTTT
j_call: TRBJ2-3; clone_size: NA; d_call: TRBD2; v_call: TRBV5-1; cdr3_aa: CASSPGGGPDTQYF; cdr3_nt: TGCGCCAGCAGCCCGGGAGGAGGGCCAGATACGCAGTATTTT
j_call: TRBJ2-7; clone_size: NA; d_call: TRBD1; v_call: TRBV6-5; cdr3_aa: CASSYSGQGSYEQYF; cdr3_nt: TGTGCCAGCAGTTACTCGGGACAGGGCTCCTACGAGCAGTACTTC
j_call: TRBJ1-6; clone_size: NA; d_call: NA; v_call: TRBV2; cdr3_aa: CASSEDARGLSPLHF; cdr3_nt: TGTGCCAGCAGTGAAGATGCCAGGGGTCTTTCACCCCTCCACTTT
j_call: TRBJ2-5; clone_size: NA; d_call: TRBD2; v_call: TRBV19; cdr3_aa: CASSETLAGGETQYF; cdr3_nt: TGTGCCAGTAGTGAGACCCTAGCGGGAGGGGAGACCCAGTACTTC
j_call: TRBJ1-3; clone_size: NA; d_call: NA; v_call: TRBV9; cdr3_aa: CASSTTGTRVGNTIYF; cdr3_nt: TGTGCCAGCAGCACCACCGGGACAAGAGTTGGAAACACCATATATTTT
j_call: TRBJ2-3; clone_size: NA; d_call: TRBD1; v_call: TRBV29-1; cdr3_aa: CSARQGSTDTQYF; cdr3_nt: TGCAGCGCCCGACAGGGGAGCACAGATACGCAGTATTTT
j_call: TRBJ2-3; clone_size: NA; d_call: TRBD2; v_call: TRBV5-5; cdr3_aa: CASSSRGVAGDQYF; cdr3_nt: TGTGCCAGCAGCTCCCGCGGAGTAGCGGGGGACCAGTATTTT
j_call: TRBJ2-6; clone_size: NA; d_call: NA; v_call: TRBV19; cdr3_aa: CASSARSGAAGANVLTF; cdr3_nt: TGTGCCAGTAGTGCCCGTTCAGGAGCGGCTGGGGCCAACGTCCTGACTTTC
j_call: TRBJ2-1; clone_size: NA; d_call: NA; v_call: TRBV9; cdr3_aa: CASSVAGRFNEQFF; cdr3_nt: TGTGCCAGCAGCGTAGCGGGTCGGTTCAATGAGCAGTTCTTC
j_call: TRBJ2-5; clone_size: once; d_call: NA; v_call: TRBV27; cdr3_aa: CASTSLLGAQYF; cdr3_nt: TGTGCCAGCACCTCACTGCTAGGGGCCCAGTACTTC
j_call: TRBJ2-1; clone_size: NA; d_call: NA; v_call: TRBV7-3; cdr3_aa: CASSLTGGLEQFF; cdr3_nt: TGTGCCAGCAGCTTAACAGGAGGCCTTGAGCAGTTCTTC
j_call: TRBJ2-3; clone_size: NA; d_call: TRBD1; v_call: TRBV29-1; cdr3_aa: CSVASGQGRTDTQYF; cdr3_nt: TGCAGCGTCGCATCCGGACAGGGTCGCACAGATACGCAGTATTTT
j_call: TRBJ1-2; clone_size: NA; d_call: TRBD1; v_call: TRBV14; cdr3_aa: CASSQQQGFGLRGYTF; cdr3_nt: TGTGCCAGCAGCCAACAACAGGGGTTTGGTCTTAGAGGCTACACCTTC
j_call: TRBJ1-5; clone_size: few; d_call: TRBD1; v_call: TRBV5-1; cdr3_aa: CASSPRGGQGKKKGNQPQHF; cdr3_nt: TGCGCCAGCAGCCCCAGAGGGGGACAGGGAAAAAAAAAGGGCAATCAGCCCCAGCATTTT
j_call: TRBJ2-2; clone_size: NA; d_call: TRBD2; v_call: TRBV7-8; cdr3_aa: CASSLAGGGNTGELFF; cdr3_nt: TGTGCCAGCAGCTTAGCAGGCGGGGGGAACACCGGGGAGCTGTTTTTT
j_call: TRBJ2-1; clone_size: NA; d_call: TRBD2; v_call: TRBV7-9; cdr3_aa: CASSTSGTSGRSYNEQFF; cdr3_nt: TGTGCCAGCAGCACATCAGGGACTAGCGGGAGGAGTTACAATGAGCAGTTCTTC